The 29 T cell receptor beta chains listed next were all sequenced from one sample in a study of identical twins. TCRdb re-derived calls from the 5' RACE reads in MiXCR, one entry per CDR3 protein. The table has about 200,000 distinct CDR3 sequences, about 6.7% seen once. This same sample was also part of a study on T cells expressing NK-cell markers.

The sequenced material came from CD8+ T cells sorted from blood. These receptors were obtained from a woman between 18 and 30 years old in good health.

Only a few counts were recorded for this clonotype. This rearrangement joins TRBV11-2 to TRBJ1-5; D remains ambiguous. V lost 1 base, J lost 4 bases, and 8 bases lay in between. In germline, CDR1 is SGHAT, CDR2 FQNNGV. The CDR3 contains 14 residues. The CDR3 loop reads CASSLVGTNQPQHF. The CDR3 DNA follows: TGTGCCAGCAGCTTAGTCGGCACGAATCAGCCCCAGCATTTT.

CDR3: CASSLGTNTGELFF. The CDR3 DNA sequence: TGTGCCAGCAGTTTAGGTACGAACACCGGGGAGCTGTTTTTT. J is TRBJ2-2 and V is TRBV27, with D unresolved. Germline V gene lookup returns CDR1 MNHEY and CDR2 SMNVEV (reference sequence). The CDR3 is 14 amino acids. The ends were cut back, 2 bases at V and 0 bases at J, with 4 bases in the middle.

This clonotype has ten or more counts. The chain carries TRBV7-6 and TRBJ2-3; the match to TRBD1 covers 11 bases. CDR1 SGHVS and CDR2 FNYEAQ come from the germline V gene. V lost 5 bases and J lost 2; bases outside the gene matches: 3. The CDR3 has 15 residues. The DNA for the CDR3 is TGTGCCAGCAGCGCAGGACAGGGGGCCACAGATACGCAGTATTTT. It encodes CASSAGQGATDTQYF. The whole variable domain, remainder taken from reference TRBV7-6 and TRBJ2-3, is GAGVSQSPRYKVTKRGQDVALRCDPISGHVSLYWYRQALGQGPEFLTYFNYEAQQDKSGLPNDRFSAERPEGSISTLTIQRTEQRDSAMYRCASSAGQGATDTQYFGPGTRLTVL.

The gene calls are TRBV6-1 and TRBJ2-3; D gene ambiguous. The germline V and J ends were trimmed by 5 bases and 6 bases, with 12 bases remaining between them. This CDR3 contains 13 residues. The germline V gene has CDR1 MNHNS and CDR2 SASEGT. Written as DNA, the CDR3 is TGTGCCAGCAGTCATTCTCGCCGGGATACGCAGTATTTT. Amino acids: CASSHSRRDTQYF.

This chain connects TRBV5-4 to TRBJ2-3; 8 nucleotides agree with TRBD2. CDR3 length: 12 residues. Germline loops: CDR1 SGHNT, CDR2 YYREEE (reference sequence). Trimming removed 6 bases from V and 5 bases from J; junction bases left unmatched: 2. The CDR3 DNA reads as TGTGCCAGCACCGGGGGGGGAGATACGCAGTATTTT. It encodes CASTGGGDTQYF.

This CDR3 is CASSYLAVSGHTDTQYF. The CDR3, as DNA: TGTGCCAGCAGTTACCTGGCTGTAAGCGGACACACAGATACGCAGTATTTT. The chain couples TRBV6-2 or TRBV6-3 to TRBJ2-3; the D gene could be TRBD1 or TRBD2 (5 bases each). The CDR3 runs to 17 residues. CDR1 is MNHEY, CDR2 SVGEGT, per germline. Trimming took off 2 bases at V and 2 bases at J, with 17 bases between the two ends.

The chain links TRBV27 to TRBJ2-3, with 13 bases aligning to TRBD2. The V segment lost 6 bases and the J segment 5 bases; nucleotides outside the gene matches: 5. The CDR3 has 15 amino acids. Germline assignment: CDR1 MNHEY and CDR2 SMNVEV (reference sequence). CDR3 region: CASSGLAGVKDTQYF. CDR3 coding DNA: TGTGCCAGCAGCGGACTAGCGGGAGTCAAAGATACGCAGTATTTT.

This clonotype has a handful of counts. This chain joins TRBV12-3 or TRBV12-4 and TRBJ2-2, with D maybe TRBD2 (5 bases). CDR3 size: 14 residues. V was trimmed by 4 bases and J by 2 bases, leaving 8 bases between them. Here the CDR3 DNA reads TGTGCCAGCAGTTCAAGGACTAACACCGGGGAGCTGTTTTTT. Protein: CASSSRTNTGELFF.

The chain couples TRBV27 to TRBJ2-7; D is perhaps TRBD2 (7 bases). This CDR3 contains 15 residues. V was shortened by 6 bases and J by 3 bases, with 18 bases between the two germline ends. Germline CDR1 and CDR2: MNHEY and SMNVEV (reference sequence). CDR3 sequence: CASSQQGRDYYEQYF. The CDR3 DNA reads as TGTGCCAGCAGCCAACAGGGACGGGACTACTACGAGCAGTACTTC.

The table lists this clonotype with many counts. This rearrangement joins TRBV12-3 or TRBV12-4 to TRBJ2-4; D ambiguous. The V end was cut by 1 base, the J end by 10 bases, with 5 bases between. The CDR3 contains 11 residues. Written as DNA, the CDR3 is TGTGCCAGCAGTTTAGAGACTATTCAGTACTTC. This encodes CASSLETIQYF.

This clonotype was seen only a few times. The chain combines TRBV5-1 with TRBJ2-1; 9 positions agree with TRBD2. Per germline, CDR1 SGHRS and CDR2 YFSETQ. J lost 9 bases, V lost 5 bases, and 9 bases had no gene match. The CDR3 totals 14 residues. The CDR3 region is CASSGGTSLAEQFF. The CDR3 nucleotides read TGCGCCAGCAGTGGTGGGACTAGCCTGGCTGAGCAGTTCTTC.

This clonotype was counted ten times or more. The rearrangement links TRBV20-1 to TRBJ1-1; the D is unclear. The CDR3 loop spans 15 amino acids. Germline V lookup: CDR1 DFQATT, CDR2 SNEGSKA (reference sequence). Trimming took off 2 bases at V and 4 bases at J, with 17 bases between the two ends. CDR3 bases: TGCAGTGCTAGAAAATGGTCTGGGGAGGGCACTGAAGCTTTCTTT. Protein: CSARKWSGEGTEAFF.

This CDR3 is CASSVSSGRAGDEQFF. As DNA, the CDR3 is TGTGCCAGCAGTGTAAGTTCCGGGAGGGCCGGAGATGAGCAGTTCTTC. The chain is built from TRBV2 and TRBJ2-1, with 8 nucleotides matching TRBD2. The CDR3 is made up of 16 amino acids. Trimming took 4 bases from V and 8 from J; bases not matched to a gene: 13. Germline assignment: CDR1 SNHLY and CDR2 FYNNEI.

J is TRBJ1-2 and V is TRBV11-2; TRBD1 agrees at 10 bases. V was clipped by 5 bases and J by 5 bases; unmatched bases: 11. CDR3 length: 16 amino acids. Germline V lookup: CDR1 SGHAT, CDR2 FQNNGV. The DNA of the CDR3 is TGTGCCAGCAGCATGACAGGGGGCGTAATTCGGTATGGCTACACCTTC. This translates into CASSMTGGVIRYGYTF.

Worth noting for this clonotype: This may arise from a read error, as a much more abundant clone is one base away. No conserved phenylalanine or tryptophan is present at the end of the CDR3, so a read error is the likely explanation. The chain uses TRBV7-9 and TRBJ2-5, with 7 bases identical to TRBD1. Losses at the gene ends were 6 bases for V and 6 bases for J; bases not matched to a gene: 10. The germline V gene encodes CDR1 SEHNR and CDR2 FQNEAQ (reference sequence). This CDR3 spans 14 amino acids. The CDR3 loop is CASSRAQQGQTQYI. In DNA, the CDR3 is TGTGCCAGCAGTCGAGCCCAACAGGGGCAGACCCAGTACATC.

The chain carries TRBV5-5 and TRBJ2-1; TRBD2 agrees at 8 bases. V was pared by 0 bases and J by 3 bases, with 2 bases of the junction left unmatched. The CDR3 runs to 15 residues. Germline V gives CDR1 SGHKS, CDR2 YYEKEE (reference sequence). CDR3 bases: TGTGCCAGCAGCTTGGCGCTAGCGGGCTACAATGAGCAGTTCTTC. Residues: CASSLALAGYNEQFF.

This clonotype was detected many times. The V call is TRBV12-3 or TRBV12-4, the J call TRBJ2-1, with D possibly TRBD2 on 5 matching bases. This CDR3 contains 13 residues. V dropped 9 bases and J dropped 0 bases, with 9 bases sitting between them. In DNA form, the CDR3 reads TGTGCCAGTAGTGGGAGCTCCTACAATGAGCAGTTCTTC. Residues: CASSGSSYNEQFF.

This clonotype was counted between two and nine times. V is TRBV6-1 and J is TRBJ1-4; possible D gene TRBD1, 5 bases. The CDR3 runs 16 residues. Trimming took 6 bases from V and 0 from J, leaving 14 bases between them. CDR1 is MNHNS, CDR2 SASEGT, per germline. Written as DNA, the CDR3 is TGTGCCAGCAGCCGTCTGGGGGGGGCAACTAATGAAAAACTGTTTTTT. Translating gives CASSRLGGATNEKLFF.

This clonotype was observed a few times. The J gene is TRBJ2-7, the V gene TRBV23-1, with 7 nucleotides matching TRBD1. TRBV23-1 is marked as an open reading frame, function uncertain. V gave up 0 bases and J gave up 2 bases; unmatched junction bases: 4. The CDR3 is 15 residues long. In DNA form, the CDR3 reads TGCGCCAGCAGTCAATCACAGGGGACCACCTACGAGCAGTACTTC. The encoded protein is CASSQSQGTTYEQYF.

This clonotype showed up just a few times. J is TRBJ2-3 and V is TRBV20-1, with TRBD2 identical over 8 bases. Germline values: CDR1 DFQATT, CDR2 SNEGSKA (reference sequence). The CDR3 spans 15 residues. The trim removed 4 bases at V and 0 bases at J, leaving 6 bases unmatched. The chain's CDR3 is CSANSGLDSTDTQYF. In DNA, the CDR3 is TGCAGTGCTAATTCGGGACTAGATAGCACAGATACGCAGTATTTT.

This clonotype was detected a few times. The CDR3 coding sequence is TGTGCCAGCAGTTCGTACGGTCCCTACAATGAGCAGTTCTTC. Amino acid sequence: CASSSYGPYNEQFF. V gene TRBV27 combines with J gene TRBJ2-1; D call uncertain. CDR1 is MNHEY, CDR2 SMNVEV, per germline (reference sequence). The CDR3 runs 14 residues. Trimming left V 4 bases short and J 2 bases short, with 9 bases between.

This clonotype came up many times. The J gene is TRBJ1-5, the V gene TRBV6-2 or TRBV6-3; D ambiguous. Deletions cut 6 bases from V and 2 bases from J, with 17 bases between. This CDR3 has 16 residues. Germline CDR1 is MNHEY and CDR2 is SVGEGT. CDR3 loop: CASSWAGRMGNQPQHF. DNA of the CDR3: TGTGCCAGCAGCTGGGCAGGCCGGATGGGCAATCAGCCCCAGCATTTT.

Many counts were recorded for this clonotype. This chain connects TRBV7-6 to TRBJ2-1; no reliable D call. Trimming took off 4 bases at V and 8 bases at J, with 6 bases between the two ends. This CDR3 is 11 amino acids long. The germline V gene encodes CDR1 SGHVS and CDR2 FNYEAQ. The CDR3 nucleotides read TGTGCCAGCAGCTCTTACGATGAGCAGTTCTTC. Translated: CASSSYDEQFF.

Ten or more counts support this clonotype. The DNA of the CDR3 is TGTGCCAGCCACCGGGGTTTCAGCAATCAGCCCCAGCATTTT. The encoded protein is CASHRGFSNQPQHF. The chain carries TRBV7-8 and TRBJ1-5; D remains ambiguous. The germline V gene has CDR1 SGHVS and CDR2 FQNEAQ. Trimming removed 8 bases from V and 1 base from J, with 12 bases in between. The CDR3 covers 14 residues.

The J gene is TRBJ1-1, the V gene TRBV6-5; D is unclear. The CDR3 loop spans 15 amino acids. V lost 0 bases to trimming and J lost 0 bases, with 8 bases between them. Germline loops: CDR1 MNHEY, CDR2 SVGAGI. The CDR3 bases are TGTGCCAGCAGTTACTCGACGGCAATGAACACTGAAGCTTTCTTT. Its translation: CASSYSTAMNTEAFF.

This clonotype came up a few times. This rearrangement joins TRBV27 to TRBJ2-1; D gene ambiguous. V was trimmed by 7 bases and J by 8 bases, leaving 27 bases between them. Per germline, CDR1 MNHEY and CDR2 SMNVEV (reference sequence). The CDR3 extends over 17 amino acids. The CDR3 sequence is CASTLVGTGPYTDEQFF. CDR3 DNA sequence: TGTGCCAGCACCTTAGTCGGTACTGGCCCGTATACCGATGAGCAGTTCTTC.

This clonotype was seen only a few times. The chain combines TRBV9 with TRBJ1-6; D unclear. The CDR3 sequence is 14 residues long. The germline V gene encodes CDR1 SGDLS and CDR2 YYNGEE. The germline V and J ends were trimmed by 5 bases and 7 bases, with 13 bases remaining between them. CDR3 in amino acids: CASREGIENSPLHF. As DNA, the CDR3 is TGTGCCAGCAGGGAGGGAATTGAGAATTCACCCCTCCACTTT. The variable domain in full, with the rest retrieved from reference TRBV9 and TRBJ1-6, is DSGVTQTPKHLITATGQRVTLRCSPRSGDLSVYWYQQSLDQGLQFLIQYYNGEERAKGNILERFSAQQFPDLHSELNLSSLELGDSALYFCASREGIENSPLHFGNGTRLTVT.

This clonotype was detected a few times. The V gene is TRBV7-2, the J gene TRBJ2-3, with D uncertain. V was cut by 5 bases and J by 7 bases, with 7 bases left in between. The germline V gene encodes CDR1 SGHTA and CDR2 FQGNSA. This CDR3 spans 11 amino acids. As DNA, the CDR3 is TGTGCCAGCAGCCTCGCACATACGCAGTATTTT. It codes for CASSLAHTQYF.

This clonotype has a count of ten or more. V is TRBV7-9 and J is TRBJ1-2; D remains unclear. Trimming pared 7 bases from V and 4 bases from J, leaving 16 bases between. The CDR3 contains 14 residues. Germline V lookup: CDR1 SEHNR, CDR2 FQNEAQ (reference sequence). CDR3 amino acids: CASNEEAVLYGYTF. The CDR3 DNA is TGTGCCAGCAACGAAGAGGCAGTGCTCTATGGCTACACCTTC.